These 17 T cell receptor beta chains share one sample of origin, sequenced in a study of a mutant IDH1 vaccine in newly diagnosed glioma. The time point: week 5, during vaccination. Every vaccination contained 300 ug of the mutant IDH1 20-mer peptide and was paired with topical imiquimod. Measured with immunoSEQ multiplex PCR; TCRdb has only the in-frame clones, and not every one. The repertoire holds fewer than 65,000 clones, with 80% to 85% as singletons. Which antigens these TCRs recognize remains unknown. The sample consisted of PBMCs, taken from a glioma patient whose treatment included an IDH1 peptide vaccine. The receptors stem from a man aged 25-45 years with glioma.

This clone was observed a single time. This CDR3 reads CASSENGNQPQHF. The CDR3 DNA follows: TGTGCCAGCAGTGAAAATGGGAATCAGCCCCAGCATTTT. V is TRBV6-4 and J is TRBJ1-5; no definite D call. The CDR3 totals 13 residues. The V and J ends lost 3 bases and 4 bases respectively, with 7 bases between them. CDR1 and CDR2 (germline): MRHNA, SNTAGT.

This clone was observed a few times. The chain combines TRBV7-8 with TRBJ1-1, with 9 nucleotides matching TRBD1. Unmatched junction bases numbered 15, after V lost 0 bases and J lost 10 bases. Germline assignment: CDR1 SGHVS and CDR2 FQNEAQ. The CDR3 covers 17 residues. DNA for the CDR3: TGTGCCAGCAGCTTAGCGCTTACAGGGGGCACCATCAGTGGAGCTTTCTTT. It is translated as CASSLALTGGTISGAFF.

This chain links TRBV7-9 with TRBJ1-2; TRBD1 matches 9 bases. Germline V gene sequence: CDR1 SEHNR, CDR2 FQNEAQ (reference sequence). After removal of 4 bases from V and 6 bases from J, the junction contained 6 bases not matched to a gene. The CDR3 consists of 14 residues. CDR3 DNA: TGTGCCAGCAGCTCATCGGGACAGGGCAATGGCTACACCTTC. Its protein is CASSSSGQGNGYTF.

DNA for the CDR3: TGTGCCAGCAGCTCCGGACTTGCGCTAGAAAAACTGTTTTTT. Amino acid sequence: CASSSGLALEKLFF. The V gene is TRBV5-5, the J gene TRBJ1-4; no reliable D call. Trimming took off 3 bases at V and 8 bases at J, with 14 bases between the two ends. Germline-derived CDR1 and CDR2 are SGHKS and YYEKEE (reference sequence). This CDR3 has 14 amino acids.

This clone is deemed large. The V gene is TRBV18, the J gene TRBJ1-2; 7 bases match TRBD1. The trim removed 6 bases at V and 7 bases at J, leaving 11 bases unmatched. Germline CDR1 reads KGHSH; CDR2 reads LQKENI. The CDR3 has 14 amino acids. The CDR3 region has the DNA TGTGCCAGCTCCGAGACAGGGTATTTTTCTGGCTACACCTTC. Its protein product is CASSETGYFSGYTF.

V and J are TRBV5-1 and TRBJ1-2; D unclear. The V gene lost 2 bases and the J gene lost 8 bases, with 13 bases spanning the gap. Looked up from germline, CDR1 is SGHRS and CDR2 is YFSETQ. CDR3 length: 13 amino acids. Here the CDR3 reads CASSLQPGQGYTF. Written as DNA, the CDR3 is TGCGCCAGCAGCTTACAACCAGGTCAGGGCTACACCTTC.

The rearrangement joins TRBV29-1 to TRBJ2-7; possibly TRBD2 for D (5 bases). Looked up from germline, CDR1 is SQVTM and CDR2 is ANQGSEA. This CDR3 contains 13 residues. Trimming took 0 bases from V and 7 from J, leaving 13 bases between them. The CDR3 region has the DNA TGCAGCGTTGAAGATGGCGGGTCACTGGAGCAGTACTTC. The encoded protein is CSVEDGGSLEQYF.

The rearrangement links TRBV28 to TRBJ1-2; the D gene is possibly TRBD1 (5 bases). Germline CDR1 and CDR2: MDHEN and SYDVKM. The CDR3 extends over 15 amino acids. Trimming took 4 bases from V and 8 from J, leaving 20 bases between them. CDR3 in DNA: TGTGCCAGCAGTTGGGCTCCGGGGGGAAGATTCGGCTACACCTTC. Encoded protein: CASSWAPGGRFGYTF.

The table lists this clone with a count of one. The chain is built from TRBV5-5 and TRBJ2-7; D unclear. This CDR3 region has 15 residues. Trimming cost V 3 bases and J 0 bases, with 13 bases left between them. The V gene's germline CDR1 is SGHKS and CDR2 YYEKEE (reference sequence). The CDR3 coding sequence is TGTGCCAGCAGCTCGCAGACCGGTAGCTCCTACGAGCAGTACTTC. Its protein is CASSSQTGSSYEQYF. The entire variable domain, with the rest obtained from reference TRBV5-5 and TRBJ2-7, is as follows: DAGVTQSPTHLIKTRGQQVTLRCSPISGHKSVSWYQQVLGQGPQFIFQYYEKEERGRGNFPDRFSARQFPNYSSELNVNALLLGDSALYLCASSSQTGSSYEQYFGPGTRLTVT.

The chain joins TRBV2 to TRBJ1-5, with D maybe TRBD1 (5 bases). The CDR3 contains 14 residues. The germline V and J ends were trimmed by 7 bases and 5 bases, with 15 bases remaining between them. In germline, CDR1 is SNHLY, CDR2 FYNNEI. CDR3 region: CASTRGVRDQPQHF. The CDR3 region has the DNA TGTGCCAGCACCCGGGGCGTACGGGATCAGCCCCAGCATTTT.

This clone was observed a handful of times. The rearrangement uses TRBV9 and TRBJ2-7; D gene unclear. CDR1 and CDR2 from the germline V gene are SGDLS and YYNGEE. The CDR3 is made up of 14 amino acids. V lost 0 bases, J lost 2 bases, and 9 bases lay in between. Here the CDR3 reads CASSVAAFTYEQYF. The DNA for the CDR3 is TGTGCCAGCAGCGTAGCAGCGTTCACCTACGAGCAGTACTTC.

This clone was seen only a few times. This chain connects TRBV30 to TRBJ1-1; D unclear. The CDR3 contains 14 residues. The ends were cut back, 4 bases at V and 4 bases at J, with 16 bases in the middle. Germline CDR1 and CDR2: GTSNPN and SVGIG (reference sequence). The CDR3 coding sequence is TGTGCCTGGAAATTGGCGGGAAGCGCCACTGAAGCTTTCTTT. Translating it yields CAWKLAGSATEAFF.

The table lists this clone with a few counts. The chain is built from TRBV30 and TRBJ2-2; D uncertain. Deletions cut 2 bases from V and 5 bases from J, with 9 bases between. There are 13 residues in the CDR3. Per germline, CDR1 GTSNPN and CDR2 SVGIG (reference sequence). The CDR3 DNA sequence: TGTGCCTGGAGTAACAGAGAAACCGGGGAGCTGTTTTTT. Its protein product is CAWSNRETGELFF.

The chain couples TRBV5-1 to TRBJ1-2; 9 nucleotides align to TRBD1. CDR3 size: 14 residues. V lost 4 bases and J lost 4; bases outside the gene matches: 5. Germline V gene data show CDR1 as SGHRS and CDR2 as YFSETQ. The CDR3: CASSTRQGVYGYTF. Here the CDR3 DNA reads TGCGCCAGCAGCACCCGACAGGGGGTCTATGGCTACACCTTC.

There are a few counts of this clone. The CDR3 sequence is CASSTGQGNTEAFF. DNA of the CDR3: TGTGCCAGCAGTACGGGACAGGGGAACACTGAAGCTTTCTTT. V is TRBV2 and J is TRBJ1-1; 9 bases are shared with TRBD1. V shed 5 bases, J shed 1 base, and the junction held 2 bases outside the gene matches. Per the germline V gene, CDR1 is SNHLY and CDR2 is FYNNEI. The CDR3 is made up of 14 amino acids.

The chain recombines TRBV5-5 with TRBJ1-4; TRBD1 is a possible D gene (5 bases). The CDR3 length is 15 residues. Germline V gives CDR1 SGHKS, CDR2 YYEKEE (reference sequence). Deletions cut 4 bases from V and 8 bases from J, with 18 bases between. In DNA form, the CDR3 reads TGTGCCAGCAGCGCCTACGGGACTCCCCAAGAAAAACTGTTTTTT. Its protein is CASSAYGTPQEKLFF.

The chain has TRBV5-1 and TRBJ1-5; D is unresolved. The germline V gene has CDR1 SGHRS and CDR2 YFSETQ. The CDR3 has 15 residues. V lost 0 bases to trimming and J lost 0 bases, with 7 bases between them. The CDR3 nucleotides are TGCGCCAGCAGCTTGGATGGGCATAGCAATCAGCCCCAGCATTTT. It yields the protein CASSLDGHSNQPQHF.